This T cell receptor beta chain came from a study of CD8 T cells in ankylosing spondylitis (dated by TCRdb to the late 2010s). Concerning the study at large: The study set out to find disease-linked TCR variants by profiling T cell receptor beta repertoires in ankylosing spondylitis patients and healthy donors. The whole study cohort included some 100 healthy donors and 25 ankylosing spondylitis patients. Peripheral blood samples were taken, and synovial fluid was additionally collected from ankylosing spondylitis patients. On the study overall, not on this receptor specifically: A CD8+ phenotype was shown by the disease-linked clones, which were found at relatively low frequencies in peripheral blood. Some motif variants had previously been reported in the synovial fluid and blood of reactive arthritis patients, which suggests shared mechanisms of disease initiation. A TCR beta motif made up of several highly homologous amino acid variants appeared to be characteristic of blood from ankylosing spondylitis patients. The disease-linked clones were reported as significantly enriched in matched synovial fluid samples from ankylosing spondylitis patients.

This clonotype was seen many times. No antigen is known for it. Base qualities are not at hand, and no much larger clone is one base apart. The sequencer was an Illumina HiSeq 2500. Quantitative 5'-RACE with molecular barcodes was used to prepare TCR beta libraries. Concerning the study's data processing: To identify disease-linked TCR variants, a new computational method was used, one built on a probabilistic model of VDJ rearrangement. The public reads were reprocessed in TCRdb via fastp at Q25 and MiXCR, keeping in-frame beta chains. Merged by CDR3 protein, the rows form single entries marked with the most common genes and DNA. TCRdb assigned the V and J calls; the authors' analysis was not used. Counted in this sample were more than 100,000 distinct CDR3 sequences; approximately 17% of them appeared once. Jointly, the top ten make up around a third of the sample. The TCR was taken from a male donor with ankylosing spondylitis. The sequencing sample was made of blood, either unsorted or a sorted T cell fraction (not recorded which).

The CDR3 region: CASSLGQISYNEQFF. DNA sequence: TGCGCCAGCAGCTTGGGACAGATCTCCTACAATGAGCAGTTCTTC. The rearrangement joined TRBV5-1 to TRBJ2-1; the D segment could be TRBD1, given 5 matching bases. The CDR3 holds 15 amino acids from the cysteine to the phenylalanine. This entry keeps only the CDR3 DNA: 45 bases, framed from base 1. The junction shows trimming of 0 bases on V and 0 bases on J, plus 7 bases between the germline ends. CDR1 is given as SGHRS and CDR2 as YFSETQ, both from the germline V gene.